These 2 T cell receptor beta chains share one sample of origin, sequenced in a study of CD8 T cells in Susac syndrome. With random hexamers, 0.5 to 1 ug RNA was reverse transcribed. One entry per CDR3 protein, called by TCRdb with MiXCR from the immunoSEQ multiplex PCR reads. The repertoire holds 160,000 or so distinct CDR3 sequences, with just under 95% as singletons. The source material was CD8+ T cells from PBMCs. These receptors came from a human donor with multiple sclerosis.

The V and J genes are TRBV4-1 and TRBJ2-7; 13 bases are shared with TRBD2. V dropped 4 bases and J dropped 4; count of bases not matched to a gene: 1. CDR1 and CDR2 (germline): MGHRA, YSYEKL. This CDR3 region has 14 residues. CDR3 amino acids: CASSPLAGGYEQYF. The DNA of the CDR3 is TGCGCCAGCAGCCCACTAGCGGGGGGGTACGAGCAGTACTTC.

This chain joins TRBV6-1 and TRBJ1-2; the match to TRBD1 covers 7 bases. V was clipped by 5 bases and J by 2 bases; unmatched bases: 11. This CDR3 is 16 amino acids long. The germline gives CDR1 MNHNS, CDR2 SASEGT. In nucleotides, the CDR3 is TGTGCCAGCAGTCCCAGCCCTCCGACAGGGAACTATGGCTACACCTTC. It yields the protein CASSPSPPTGNYGYTF.